The following is a T cell receptor (beta chain) sequence with its context. Its antigen is not yet known. Base qualities are not at hand, and no much larger clone is one base apart. V and J lose 2 bases and 7 bases, and a span of 6 bases separates them. CDR3 length: 12 amino acids, cysteine to phenylalanine. Only CDR3 DNA is held: 36 bases, read in frame from base 1. The germline V gene (reference sequence) provides CDR1 MNHEY and CDR2 SMNVEV. Each collaborating institution followed its own protocols to collect whole blood in K2EDTA tubes. For TCRbeta analysis, collaborators shipped samples in one of three forms: frozen whole blood, isolated PBMCs, or DNA extracted from either of those sample types. This record comes from a study of blood T cell repertoires in COVID-19 (dated by TCRdb to 2020 to 2021). Study-level background: Samples covering the acute and convalescent phases of COVID-19 were provided by collaborators in the United States, Italy and Spain. The material from the prospective study consisted of cDNA or gDNA derived from T cells, B-cell-depleted T cells, or PBMCs. Subjects who had been exposed to COVID-19, were actively infected with it, or had recovered from it provided the deeply sampled blood TCRbeta repertoires that made up the dataset. A freely available public database, intended as a resource for researchers studying the immune response to SARS-CoV-2, is where the repertoires were released. The samples were drawn from two sources: the first 160 participants of the ongoing ImmuneRACE study, and some 1,300 subjects contributed by 6 global collaborators. Nearly every sample came with metadata listing a de-identified subject ID, COVID-19 status, age in years and sex. Where available, HLA class I and class II types were obtained from metadata supplied by the sample provider rather than from assay-based typing.

TCRbeta CDR3 regions were amplified from genomic DNA using the immunoSEQ Assay, a bias-controlled multiplex PCR. For the original study's pipeline: The number of nucleated cells in each sample was estimated by amplification of reference gene primers within the assay. To quantify the absolute abundance of each unique TCRbeta CDR3 rearrangement, sequence reads were collapsed and filtered. For each sample, productive Simpson clonality was calculated as the square root of Simpson's diversity index across productive rearrangements. Here the immuneACCESS table is served through TCRdb, limited to in-frame sequences with V and J called. Missing clones are a known gap in these copies; in checked studies unresolved V genes cover under half, and the rest lacks a known reason. V and J calls and clone size come straight from that table; D and trimming were deduced from the DNA. The sample records just over 70,000 clones, about 93% of which are singletons. Roughly 8% of the sample lies in the top ten.

The research as a whole found: The quantity of clinical and demographic metadata differed by source and by participant and was supplied without curation.

The clonotype was recovered from a human donor in a cohort sampled during active COVID-19. The chain joins TRBV27 to TRBJ2-1; possibly the D gene is TRBD2, per 5 matching bases. The sample comprised peripheral blood. The CDR3 region has the sequence CASSLTGNEQFF. Here is the DNA: TGTGCCAGCAGTTTAACGGGGAATGAGCAGTTCTTC.